The following is a T cell receptor (beta chain) sequence with its context. Libraries were prepared by immunoSEQ multiplex PCR; TCRdb keeps only in-frame clonotypes and omits some of them. The table includes around 100,000 clones, 90% detected once. This sample stems from a study of control samples from healthy donors and cancer patients. Germline V lookup: CDR1 LNHDA, CDR2 SQIVND (reference sequence). The ends lost 5 bases at V and 0 bases at J; junction bases unmatched: 10. The CDR3 runs to 17 residues. The TCR sequence derives from a woman aged 18-29 years in good health. Input material: blood. This chain uses TRBV19 with TRBJ2-1, with TRBD1 matching over 7 bases. The DNA for the CDR3 is TGTGCCAGTAGTCTCACTACAGGGGAAAGCTCCTACAATGAGCAGTTCTTC. It yields the protein CASSLTTGESSYNEQFF. The whole variable domain, filled in from reference TRBV19 and TRBJ2-1, reads DGGITQSPKYLFRKEGQNVTLSCEQNLNHDAMYWYRQDPGQGLRLIYYSQIVNDFQKGDIAEGYSVSREKKESFPLTVTSAQKNPTAFYLCASSLTTGESSYNEQFFGPGTRLTVL.